The 14 T cell receptor beta chains below all came from one sample that was sequenced in a study of blood T cell repertoires in COVID-19. TCRdb's copy holds only in-frame clones and misses some; the assay was immunoSEQ multiplex PCR. Of roughly 70,000 clones in the sample, around 91% were seen once. Sequencing input: peripheral blood. All receptors derive from a human donor in a cohort sampled during active COVID-19.

The count of this clone is one. The rearrangement joins TRBV5-1 to TRBJ1-4; 10 nucleotides agree with TRBD1. The CDR3 covers 15 residues. Germline CDR1 reads SGHRS; CDR2 reads YFSETQ. The ends lost 3 bases at V and 8 bases at J; junction bases unmatched: 7. DNA for the CDR3: TGCGCCAGCAGCTCGACAGGGGGCCAGAGGGAAAAACTGTTTTTT. This encodes CASSSTGGQREKLFF.

In DNA form, the CDR3 reads TGTGCCAGCAGTGAAGGGGGGGGGAACACTGAAGCTTTCTTT. It codes for CASSEGGGNTEAFF. V usage is TRBV2 and J usage is TRBJ1-1, with D possibly matching TRBD1 (5 bases). CDR3 size: 14 residues. The germline V and J ends were trimmed by 1 base and 1 base, with 7 bases remaining between them. From germline, CDR1 is SNHLY and CDR2 FYNNEI.

The J gene is TRBJ1-6, the V gene TRBV13; D gene unclear. The germline V gene encodes CDR1 PRHDT and CDR2 FYEKMQ (reference sequence). The CDR3 runs to 13 residues. Trimming left V 1 base short and J 10 bases short, with 8 bases between. The CDR3 DNA sequence: TGTGCCAGCAGCTTAGAAGCGGGGTCACCCCTCCACTTT. Translated: CASSLEAGSPLHF.

The chain has TRBV6-2 or TRBV6-3 and TRBJ2-1; a weak D match, TRBD2 (7 bases). The CDR3 totals 15 residues. Trimming cost V 6 bases and J 6 bases, with 18 bases left between them. Germline CDR1 and CDR2: MNHEY and SVGEGT. CDR3 amino acids: CASSRGGGLSNEQFF. CDR3 DNA sequence: TGTGCCAGCAGCCGAGGGGGGGGGCTTTCCAATGAGCAGTTCTTC.

The chain employs TRBV5-6 and TRBJ1-6; D remains ambiguous. Germline values: CDR1 SGHDT, CDR2 YYEEEE. The CDR3 has 15 amino acids. Trimming took 4 bases from V and 13 from J, leaving 21 bases between them. The CDR3 here is CASSPGWSPRVPLHF. In DNA form, the CDR3 reads TGTGCCAGCAGCCCCGGATGGTCTCCGCGGGTCCCCCTCCACTTT.

CDR3 sequence (DNA): TGTGCCAGCAGTGCTTCCTCCCCTAGCTCCTACGAGCAGTACTTC. Translation: CASSASSPSSYEQYF. V usage is TRBV2 and J usage is TRBJ2-7, with unresolved D. CDR3 length: 15 amino acids. Trimming took 4 bases from V and 0 from J, leaving 13 bases between them. Germline CDR1 and CDR2: SNHLY and FYNNEI.

This chain joins TRBV3-1 (or the pseudogene TRBV3-2) and TRBJ2-7; no firm D call. In germline, CDR1 is LGHDT, CDR2 YNNKEL (reference sequence). The CDR3 runs 13 residues. V was shortened by 1 base and J by 10 bases, with 14 bases between the two germline ends. In DNA, the CDR3 is TGTGCCAGCAGCCAAGGAGGTAGACTGCAACAGTACTTC. Translated, it gives CASSQGGRLQQYF.

The genes are TRBV9 and TRBJ2-7, with D perhaps TRBD1 (6 bases). CDR1 and CDR2 (germline): SGDLS, YYNGEE. V was shortened by 0 bases and J by 5 bases, with 12 bases between the two germline ends. The length of the CDR3 is 14 residues. The CDR3 coding sequence is TGTGCCAGCAGCGTAGGAGGGGGTCGGGACGAGCAGTACTTC. It translates to CASSVGGGRDEQYF.

The J gene is TRBJ1-1, the V gene TRBV2; TRBD1 is a possible D gene (5 bases). The CDR3 has 16 residues. With 8 bases removed from V and 0 bases from J, the gap between germline ends came to 19 bases. Germline CDR1 is SNHLY and CDR2 is FYNNEI. For the CDR3, the DNA is TGTGCCAGCGGGGGAGGATTACGGTCGTTGAACACTGAAGCTTTCTTT. Its translation is CASGGGLRSLNTEAFF.

This chain uses TRBV19 with TRBJ2-2; TRBD2 is a possible D gene (5 bases). Germline V gene data show CDR1 as LNHDA and CDR2 as SQIVND (reference sequence). The CDR3 consists of 18 residues. V gave up 3 bases and J gave up 8 bases, with 25 bases separating them. The CDR3 loop reads CASSMAGHLLISVGELFF. The CDR3 DNA reads as TGTGCCAGTAGTATGGCGGGCCACTTACTTATTTCGGTAGGGGAGCTGTTTTTT.

Here the CDR3 reads CASSFGPSYEQYF. In DNA form, the CDR3 reads TGTGCCAGCAGTTTTGGCCCCTCCTACGAGCAGTACTTC. J is TRBJ2-7 and V is TRBV12-3 or TRBV12-4, with D hard to call. V was shortened by 3 bases and J by 0 bases, with 6 bases between the two germline ends. The CDR3 sequence is 13 residues long.

The chain uses TRBV2 and TRBJ2-7; 12 bases match TRBD2. The CDR3 totals 16 residues. V lost 6 bases to trimming and J lost 0 bases; unmatched junction nucleotides: 6. Germline V gene data show CDR1 as SNHLY and CDR2 as FYNNEI. This CDR3 is CASRGTSGRSSYEQYF. CDR3 bases: TGTGCCAGCAGGGGGACTAGCGGGCGCAGCTCCTACGAGCAGTACTTC.

The chain links TRBV11-2 to TRBJ2-2; D might be TRBD2 (6 bases). V was trimmed by 5 bases and J by 5 bases, leaving 27 bases between them. The CDR3 is 19 residues long. The germline CDR1 and CDR2 sequences are SGHAT and FQNNGV. DNA of the CDR3: TGTGCCAGCAGCCGAAAGAATGGGACTCCCCGGGAAAAGACCGGGGAGCTGTTTTTT. Amino acids: CASSRKNGTPREKTGELFF.

The chain employs TRBV4-3 and TRBJ1-2; TRBD1 aligns across 8 bases. CDR3 length equals 15 residues. The junction had 7 bases not matched to a gene; V was cut back by 0 bases and J by 7 bases. CDR1 LGHNA and CDR2 YSLEER come from the germline V gene. The CDR3 bases are TGCGCCAGCAGCCAAGAGAGTACAGGGGGGGGTGGCTACACCTTC. This encodes CASSQESTGGGGYTF.